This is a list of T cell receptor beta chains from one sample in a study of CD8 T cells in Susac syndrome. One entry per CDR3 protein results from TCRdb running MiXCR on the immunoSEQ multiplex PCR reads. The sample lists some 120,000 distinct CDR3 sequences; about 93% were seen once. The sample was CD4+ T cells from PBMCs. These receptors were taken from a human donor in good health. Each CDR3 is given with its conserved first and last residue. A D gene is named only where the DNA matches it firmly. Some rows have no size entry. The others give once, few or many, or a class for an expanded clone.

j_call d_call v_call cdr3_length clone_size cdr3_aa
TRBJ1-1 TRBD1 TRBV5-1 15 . CASSAGQGSNTEAFF
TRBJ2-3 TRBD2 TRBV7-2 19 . CASSLTPIIAGGSTDTQYF
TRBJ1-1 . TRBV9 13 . CASSHRFNTEAFF
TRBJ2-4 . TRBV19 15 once CASSISRGGVNIQYF
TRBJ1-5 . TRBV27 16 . CASSPTAISRNQPQHF
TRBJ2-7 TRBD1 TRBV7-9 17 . CASSFGGQTGSLHEQYF
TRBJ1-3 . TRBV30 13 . CAWSVASGNTIYF
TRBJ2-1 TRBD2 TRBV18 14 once CASSSSGTSNEQFF
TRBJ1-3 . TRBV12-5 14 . CASGLGASGNTIYF
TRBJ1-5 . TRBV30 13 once CAWSGPGNQPQHF
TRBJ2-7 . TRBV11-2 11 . CASSSVYEQYF
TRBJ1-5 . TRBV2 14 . CASSVTVGNQPQHF
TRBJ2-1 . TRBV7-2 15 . CASIGGGVGWNEQFF
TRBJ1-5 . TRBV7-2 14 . CASSLVSPGQPQHF
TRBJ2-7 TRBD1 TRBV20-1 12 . CSATDRGREQYF
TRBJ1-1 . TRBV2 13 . CASRVDQNTEAFF
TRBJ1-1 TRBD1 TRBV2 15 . CASRADRGLNTEAFF
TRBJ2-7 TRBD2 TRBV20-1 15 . CSASGGGRALDEQYF
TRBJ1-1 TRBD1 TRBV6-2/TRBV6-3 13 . CASRDRLNTEAFF
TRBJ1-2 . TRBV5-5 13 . CASSQRTEYGYTF